These 15 T cell receptor beta chains originate from one sample sequenced in a study of control samples from healthy donors and cancer patients. The protocol was immunoSEQ multiplex PCR, while the TCRdb copy is restricted to in-frame clones and leaves out a portion. The table shows fewer than 60,000 clones, with around 95% occurring only once. The specimen sequenced was blood. Receptors were obtained from a man aged 30 to 39 in good health.

V usage is TRBV6-5 and J usage is TRBJ1-3, with 7 bases aligning to TRBD1. CDR3 length: 15 residues. Germline assignment: CDR1 MNHEY and CDR2 SVGAGI. The V segment lost 6 bases and the J segment 1 base; nucleotides outside the gene matches: 6. CDR3 DNA: TGTGCCAGCAGACCATACAGGGGATCTGGAAACACCATATATTTT. Translating it yields CASRPYRGSGNTIYF.

This clone ranks as medium-sized (0.01 to 0.1%). The chain uses TRBV6-4 and TRBJ2-2; D unresolved. Looked up from germline, CDR1 is MRHNA and CDR2 is SNTAGT. Trimming stripped 2 bases from V and 2 bases from J, with 3 bases between. CDR3 size: 13 residues. The CDR3 nucleotides are TGTGCCAGCAGTGACACAAACACCGGGGAGCTGTTTTTT. Translation: CASSDTNTGELFF.

The chain joins TRBV28 to TRBJ1-2, with 9 bases aligning to TRBD1. With 6 bases clipped from V and 3 bases from J, the junction kept 14 bases outside the gene matches. The CDR3 sequence is 17 residues long. Germline assignment: CDR1 MDHEN and CDR2 SYDVKM. CDR3: CASSPLAGTGYDYGYTF. The DNA for the CDR3 is TGTGCCAGCAGCCCCTTAGCTGGGACAGGGTACGACTATGGCTACACCTTC.

The V and J genes are TRBV30 and TRBJ2-7; 8 nucleotides align to TRBD1. Germline-derived CDR1 and CDR2 are GTSNPN and SVGIG (reference sequence). V dropped 8 bases and J dropped 3; count of bases not matched to a gene: 6. CDR3 length equals 12 residues. CDR3 DNA sequence: TGTGCCGGGACAGGCGGTGTCTACGAGCAGTACTTC. It specifies CAGTGGVYEQYF.

The CDR3 coding sequence is TGTGCCAGCAGCCCAGTAAGGAACACTGAAGCTTTCTTT. It translates to CASSPVRNTEAFF. The V and J genes are TRBV11-2 and TRBJ1-1, with D unclear. V lost 5 bases and J 1 base, leaving 8 bases between the germline ends. Germline values: CDR1 SGHAT, CDR2 FQNNGV. CDR3 length: 13 residues.

The genes are TRBV6-5 and TRBJ1-6; D might be TRBD1 (6 bases). Germline V lookup: CDR1 MNHEY, CDR2 SVGAGI. V was trimmed by 6 bases and J by 9 bases, leaving 12 bases between them. This CDR3 is 13 amino acids long. The chain's CDR3 is CASSRTGSSPLHF. CDR3 DNA: TGTGCCAGCAGCCGCACAGGGAGTTCACCCCTCCACTTT.

The chain employs TRBV18 and TRBJ2-1, with 7 nucleotides matching TRBD1. The V and J ends lost 5 bases and 0 bases, in that order; junction bases with no gene match: 1. The CDR3 has 14 amino acids. Germline values: CDR1 KGHSH, CDR2 LQKENI. CDR3 in amino acids: CASSGTASYNEQFF. The CDR3 DNA reads as TGTGCCAGCTCAGGGACAGCCTCCTACAATGAGCAGTTCTTC.

The J gene is TRBJ1-5, the V gene TRBV5-8; TRBD1 is a possible D gene (5 bases). The V end lost 0 bases, the J end lost 0 bases, and 10 bases lay between the germline ends. This CDR3 comprises 16 residues. CDR1 is SGHTS and CDR2 is YDEGEE in the germline V gene. CDR3 region: CASSLVSGHSNQPQHF. Here the CDR3 DNA reads TGTGCCAGCAGCTTGGTGTCGGGGCATAGCAATCAGCCCCAGCATTTT. The variable domain in full, with the rest retrieved from reference TRBV5-8 and TRBJ1-5, is EAGVTQSPTHLIKTRGQQATLRCSPISGHTSVYWYQQALGLGLQFLLWYDEGEERNRGNFPPRFSGRQFPNYSSELNVNALELEDSALYLCASSLVSGHSNQPQHFGDGTRLSIL.

The chain carries TRBV24-1 and TRBJ1-6; possibly TRBD1 for D (6 bases). V lost 1 base, J lost 8 bases, and 17 bases lay in between. The germline CDR1 and CDR2 sequences are KGHDR and SFDVKD. CDR3 size: 17 residues. CDR3 in amino acids: CATSDFFTDSLDSPLHF. CDR3 coding DNA: TGTGCCACCAGTGATTTTTTTACGGACAGTCTGGATTCACCCCTCCACTTT.

The chain employs TRBV9 and TRBJ2-1; 8 nucleotides line up with TRBD1. The V segment lost 4 bases and the J segment 3 bases; nucleotides outside the gene matches: 6. Germline V lookup: CDR1 SGDLS, CDR2 YYNGEE. The CDR3 covers 15 residues. The CDR3 nucleotides are TGTGCCAGCAGCCCACAGGGGGACTTCTACAATGAGCAGTTCTTC. Amino acids: CASSPQGDFYNEQFF.

Judged by abundance, this clone is medium-sized (0.01 to 0.1%). V gene TRBV4-1 combines with J gene TRBJ1-5; D remains ambiguous. Deletions cut 1 base from V and 3 bases from J, with 4 bases between. This CDR3 has 13 residues. Germline-derived CDR1 and CDR2 are MGHRA and YSYEKL. The CDR3 is CASSQVTNQPQHF. As DNA, the CDR3 is TGCGCCAGCAGCCAAGTTACCAATCAGCCCCAGCATTTT.

The chain carries TRBV6-5 and TRBJ2-7; 12 bases match TRBD1. Unmatched junction bases numbered 7, after V lost 10 bases and J lost 0 bases. Germline CDR1 reads MNHEY; CDR2 reads SVGAGI. The CDR3 runs to 15 residues. The DNA of the CDR3 is TGTGCCACCGGGACAGGGGGCAGGGGCTCCTACGAGCAGTACTTC. Its translation is CATGTGGRGSYEQYF.

The chain has TRBV28 and TRBJ2-7, with TRBD2 identical over 10 bases. This CDR3 has 14 residues. The germline gives CDR1 MDHEN, CDR2 SYDVKM. V was pared by 5 bases and J by 6 bases, with 7 bases of the junction left unmatched. DNA of the CDR3: TGTGCCAGCAGTATCCTAGCGGGAGACGGCGAGCAGTACTTC. As protein: CASSILAGDGEQYF.

This clone appeared a few times. The J gene is TRBJ1-5, the V gene TRBV28; D uncertain. The CDR3 length is 14 residues. Germline CDR1 and CDR2: MDHEN and SYDVKM. Trimming shortened V by 6 bases and J by 2 bases, and 11 bases separated the two germline ends. The CDR3 loop is CASSVHLGNQPQHF. The CDR3 DNA reads as TGTGCCAGCAGCGTGCACCTCGGCAATCAGCCCCAGCATTTT. Based on the CDR3 plus reference TRBV28 and TRBJ1-5, the full variable domain is DVKVTQSSRYLVKRTGEKVFLECVQDMDHENMFWYRQDPGLGLRLIYFSYDVKMKEKGDIPEGYSVSREKKERFSLILESASTNQTSMYLCASSVHLGNQPQHFGDGTRLSIL.

The V call is TRBV21-1, the J call TRBJ2-5; no DNA check was done on the table's D call, TRBD1. TRBV21-1 is given as a pseudogene. This CDR3 is built from 15 residues. This chain's CDR3 is CASSKGGQYQETQYF. CDR3 DNA sequence: TGTGCCAGCAGCAAAGGGGGACAATACCAAGAGACCCAGTACTTC.